This T cell receptor (beta chain) stems from a study of blood T cell repertoires in COVID-19. Trimming removed 1 base at V and 7 bases at J, with 16 bases between. The CDR3 runs to 16 residues. Germline CDR1 LGHNA, CDR2 YNFKEQ. Profiling relied on immunoSEQ multiplex PCR, and the TCRdb table lists in-frame clones only, not all of them. The sample lists around 160,000 clones, roughly 88% occurring once. Sequenced sample: peripheral blood. V usage is TRBV4-2 and J usage is TRBJ2-2, with D maybe TRBD2 (5 bases). This TCR came from a man between 18 and 35 years old with acute or convalescent COVID-19. The CDR3 DNA reads as TGTGCCAGCAGCCAAGCCGGCGCTAGCTACAGCGGGGAGCTGTTTTTT. Amino acid sequence: CASSQAGASYSGELFF.